The 5 T cell receptor beta chains below were found in one sample sequenced in a study of T cells in Graves' hyperthyroidism and ophthalmopathy. The CDR3 regions of TCR beta were amplified from RNA transcripts. The primer set for the first-round RT-PCR of the TCR CDR3 was HTBI. Via MiXCR, TCRdb re-called the multiplex PCR reads, giving one row per CDR3 protein. The table records 500,000 to 650,000 distinct CDR3 sequences, approximately 15% of them present only once. Sample: blood. The receptors originated from a woman aged 40 to 50 with Graves' hyperthyroidism.

This clonotype was seen ten or more times. The rearrangement links TRBV2 to TRBJ1-5; a weak D match, TRBD1 (5 bases). Germline CDR1 is SNHLY and CDR2 is FYNNEI. The V end was cut by 0 bases, the J end by 2 bases, with 8 bases between. The CDR3 spans 15 residues. The CDR3 DNA is TGTGCCAGCAGTGAAGCGACAGTGGGCAATCAGCCCCAGCATTTT. It yields the protein CASSEATVGNQPQHF. Variable domain in full (rest from reference TRBV2 and TRBJ1-5): EPEVTQTPSHQVTQMGQEVILRCVPISNHLYFYWYRQILGQKVEFLVSFYNNEISEKSEIFDDQFSVERPDGSNFTLKIRSTKLEDSAMYFCASSEATVGNQPQHFGDGTRLSIL.

There are a few counts of this clonotype. In DNA, the CDR3 is TGCGCCAGCAACCTAGCGCTCCTCACAGATACGCAGTATTTT. Translated: CASNLALLTDTQYF. The rearrangement uses TRBV5-1 and TRBJ2-3, with a weak D call TRBD2 (6 bases). Germline V gene data show CDR1 as SGHRS and CDR2 as YFSETQ. V lost 6 bases, J lost 2 bases, and 13 bases lay in between. The CDR3 has 14 residues.

There are many counts of this clonotype. This chain uses TRBV3-1 with TRBJ2-5, with TRBD2 matching 7 bases. After removal of 2 bases from V and 5 bases from J, the junction contained 8 bases not matched to a gene. The CDR3 contains 15 residues. From germline, CDR1 is LGHDT and CDR2 YNNKEL (reference sequence). The CDR3 DNA reads as TGTGCCAGCAGCCAACGGACTAGGGGTAGGGAGACCCAGTACTTC. This translates into CASSQRTRGRETQYF.

This chain connects TRBV6-1 to TRBJ2-1; TRBD2 matches at 10 bases. Germline V gene sequence: CDR1 MNHNS, CDR2 SASEGT. The CDR3 is 17 residues long. V lost 7 bases to trimming and J lost 2 bases; unmatched junction nucleotides: 11. The CDR3 sequence: CASTFLAGDAPYNEQFF. CDR3 bases: TGTGCCAGCACCTTCCTAGCGGGGGATGCCCCCTACAATGAGCAGTTCTTC.

Ten or more counts support this clonotype. The V call is TRBV20-1, the J call TRBJ2-1; the D is unclear. V lost 1 base and J 7 bases, leaving 20 bases between the germline ends. The CDR3 is 16 residues long. The V gene's germline CDR1 is DFQATT and CDR2 SNEGSKA (reference sequence). DNA for the CDR3: TGCAGTGCTAGAGCTAGTTGGTCTACAAAGAGAAATGAGCAGTTCTTC. Translated, it gives CSARASWSTKRNEQFF.